Here is one TCR beta chain with its context. What it binds is unknown. The sample belongs to a study of OX40 agonist ivuxolimab in advanced cancers. Overall study context: Every patient in dose escalation had hepatocellular carcinoma, melanoma, renal cell or head and neck cancer. Partial response was recorded in three patients: one hepatocellular carcinoma and two cutaneous melanoma cases. General study points: The mean number of expanded clones was higher in CD8+ T cells than in CD4+.

This CDR3 has 16 amino acids. Germline V gives CDR1 SGHVS, CDR2 FNYEAQ. J lost 4 bases, V lost 5 bases, and 10 bases had no gene match. Here immunoSEQ multiplex PCR was the method, and the copy in TCRdb shows in-frame clones only, minus some. This table has tens of thousands of clones, over 85% appearing once. The source material was CD4+ or CD8+ T cells sorted from blood, sampled in a trial of the OX40 agonist ivuxolimab. The chain links TRBV7-6 to TRBJ2-7; 11 positions match TRBD2. The sequence derives from an adult with an advanced solid tumor such as melanoma, head and neck, liver or kidney cancer. CDR3 region: CASSPGLAATIYEQYF. The DNA for the CDR3 is TGTGCCAGCAGCCCGGGACTAGCGGCTACCATTTACGAGCAGTACTTC.